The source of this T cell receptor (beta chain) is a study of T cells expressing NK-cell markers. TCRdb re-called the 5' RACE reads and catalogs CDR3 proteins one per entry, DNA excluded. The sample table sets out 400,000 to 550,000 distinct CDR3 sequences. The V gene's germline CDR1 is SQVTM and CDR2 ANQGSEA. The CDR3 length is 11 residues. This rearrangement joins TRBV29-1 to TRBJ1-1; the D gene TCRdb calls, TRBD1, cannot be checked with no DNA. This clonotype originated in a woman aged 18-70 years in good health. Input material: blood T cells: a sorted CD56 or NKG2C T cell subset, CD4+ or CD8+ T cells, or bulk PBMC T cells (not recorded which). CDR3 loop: CSVPMTGSAFF.